This TCR beta chain was sequenced for a study of CD4 T cells in relation to SARS-CoV-2 and coronaviruses. Notes on this clone: Antigen unknown.

TCRdb's table, derived via immunoSEQ multiplex PCR, lists solely in-frame clones and lacks some. The sample lists about 36,000 clones; around 85% were seen once. The CDR3 has 15 amino acids. The V segment lost 2 bases and the J segment 0 bases; nucleotides outside the gene matches: 1. Germline loops: CDR1 SGHTA, CDR2 FQGNSA. This receptor was obtained from an adult with COVID-19. The sequenced sample consisted of naive CD4+ T cells from PBMCs, cultured in vitro. The subset: naive CD4+ T cells isolated by negative enrichment. The J gene is TRBJ2-1, the V gene TRBV7-2; 7 bases map to TRBD1. In DNA form, the CDR3 reads TGTGCCAGCAGCTTACAGGGGGACTCCTACAATGAGCAGTTCTTC. This codes for CASSLQGDSYNEQFF. The full variable domain, with the rest looked up from reference TRBV7-2 and TRBJ2-1, is GAGVSQSPSNKVTEKGKDVELRCDPISGHTALYWYRQSLGQGLEFLIYFQGNSAPDKSGLPSDRFSAERTGGSVSTLTIQRTQQEDSAVYLCASSLQGDSYNEQFFGPGTRLTVL.